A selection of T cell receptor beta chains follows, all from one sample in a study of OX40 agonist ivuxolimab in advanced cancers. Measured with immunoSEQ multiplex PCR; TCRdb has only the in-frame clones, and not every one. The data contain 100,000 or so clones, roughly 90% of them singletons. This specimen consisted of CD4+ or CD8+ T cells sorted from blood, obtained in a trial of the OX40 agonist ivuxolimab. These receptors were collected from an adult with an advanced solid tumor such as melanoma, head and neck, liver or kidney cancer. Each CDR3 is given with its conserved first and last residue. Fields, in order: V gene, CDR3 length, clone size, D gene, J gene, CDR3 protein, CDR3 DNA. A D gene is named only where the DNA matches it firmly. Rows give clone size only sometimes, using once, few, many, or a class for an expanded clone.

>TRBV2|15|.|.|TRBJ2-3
CASRGGQRSTDTQYF
TGTGCCAGCAGGGGGGGACAGAGAAGCACAGATACGCAGTATTTT
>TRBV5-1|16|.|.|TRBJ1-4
CASSLLGAGRNEKLFF
TGCGCCAGCAGCTTGCTAGGGGCAGGGCGTAATGAAAAACTGTTTTTT
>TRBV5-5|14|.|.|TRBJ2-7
CASSLWGDYYEQYF
TGTGCCAGCAGCTTGTGGGGAGACTACTACGAGCAGTACTTC
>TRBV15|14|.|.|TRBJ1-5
CATSRDPIGQPQHF
TGTGCCACCAGCAGAGATCCAATAGGTCAGCCCCAGCATTTT
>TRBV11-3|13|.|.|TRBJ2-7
CASSSGISYEQYF
TGTGCCAGCAGCTCGGGAATCTCCTACGAGCAGTACTTC
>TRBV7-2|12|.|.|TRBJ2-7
CASSLESGEQYF
TGTGCCAGCAGCTTAGAATCGGGCGAGCAGTACTTC
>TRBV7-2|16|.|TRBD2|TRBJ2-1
CASSFMTGGTYNEQFF
TGTGCCAGCAGCTTCATGACGGGAGGAACTTACAATGAGCAGTTCTTC
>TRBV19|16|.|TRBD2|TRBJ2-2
CASRRQSGTYTGELFF
TGTGCCAGTAGACGCCAAAGCGGGACGTACACCGGGGAGCTGTTTTTT
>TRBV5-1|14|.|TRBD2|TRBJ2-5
CASSAGLAQETQYF
TGCGCCAGCAGCGCGGGACTAGCTCAAGAGACCCAGTACTTC
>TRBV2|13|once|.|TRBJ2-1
CASMGVSYNEQFF
TGTGCCAGCATGGGGGTCTCCTACAATGAGCAGTTCTTC
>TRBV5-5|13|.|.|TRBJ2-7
CASSIRGPYEQYF
TGTGCCAGCAGCATTAGGGGCCCTTACGAGCAGTACTTC
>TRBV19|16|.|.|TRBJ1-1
CASSPPLQGKNTEAFF
TGTGCCAGTAGTCCCCCTTTACAGGGAAAAAACACTGAAGCTTTCTTT
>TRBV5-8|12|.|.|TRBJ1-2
CASSADRSGYTF
TGTGCCAGCAGCGCAGACAGATCCGGCTACACCTTC
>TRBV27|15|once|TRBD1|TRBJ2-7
CASSPGQGLSHEQYF
TGTGCCAGCAGTCCGGGACAGGGTTTGTCCCACGAGCAGTACTTC
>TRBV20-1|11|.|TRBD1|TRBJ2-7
CSATTGVEQYF
TGCAGTGCCACGACAGGGGTCGAGCAGTACTTC
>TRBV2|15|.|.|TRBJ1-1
CASSEALGLNTEAFF
TGTGCCAGCAGTGAAGCCCTCGGGTTGAACACTGAAGCTTTCTTT
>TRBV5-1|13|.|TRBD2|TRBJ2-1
CASSLDSGIEQFF
TGCGCCAGCAGCTTGGATAGCGGGATTGAGCAGTTCTTC
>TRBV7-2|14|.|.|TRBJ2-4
CASSLEFGKNIQYF
TGTGCCAGCAGCTTAGAGTTTGGCAAAAACATTCAGTACTTC
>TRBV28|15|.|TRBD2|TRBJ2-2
CASRTAGGGTGELFF
TGTGCCAGCAGGACCGCGGGGGGAGGCACCGGGGAGCTGTTTTTT
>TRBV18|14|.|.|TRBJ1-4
CASSLTRADEKLFF
TGTGCCAGCTCACTTACCAGGGCGGATGAAAAACTGTTTTTT
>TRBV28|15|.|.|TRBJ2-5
CASSPPGSPPQTQYF
TGTGCCAGCAGTCCCCCAGGGTCCCCCCCCCAGACCCAGTACTTC
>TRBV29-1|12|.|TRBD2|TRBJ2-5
CSAGLAQETQYF
TGCAGCGCCGGACTAGCGCAAGAGACCCAGTACTTC
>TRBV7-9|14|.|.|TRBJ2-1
CASSSWGEDNEQFF
TGTGCCAGCAGCTCCTGGGGGGAAGACAATGAGCAGTTCTTC
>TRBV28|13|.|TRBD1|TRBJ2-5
CASRGQGEETQYF
TGTGCCAGCAGGGGACAGGGCGAAGAGACCCAGTACTTC
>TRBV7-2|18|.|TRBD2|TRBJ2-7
CASSLVREGQVRAYEQYF
TGTGCCAGCAGCTTAGTACGGGAGGGCCAGGTGAGGGCCTACGAGCAGTACTTC
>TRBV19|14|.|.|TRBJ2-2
CARLGQIGPGELFF
TGTGCCAGATTGGGCCAGATAGGCCCCGGGGAGCTGTTTTTT
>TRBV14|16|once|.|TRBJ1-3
CASSHTDRLSGNTIYF
TGTGCCAGCAGCCATACGGACAGACTTTCTGGAAACACCATATATTTT